What follows are 12 T cell receptor beta chains derived from one specimen sequenced in a study of tumor and adjacent non-tumor tissue in lung cancer. RNA was extracted from bulk tissue without any cell sorting. More than 3 cm separated this lung sample from the edge of the tumor. Three rounds of nested PCR, following a modified ARM-PCR protocol, produced the TCRbeta library. TCRdb passed the multiplex PCR reads through MiXCR, listing each CDR3 protein once. The sample contains approximately 100,000 distinct CDR3 sequences, more than 55% of which appear only once. Specimen: distant non-tumor lung tissue. All receptors come from a man aged 30 to 39 with non-small cell lung cancer.

This clonotype appeared many times. The chain carries TRBV7-8 and TRBJ2-5; 10 bases fit TRBD1. The CDR3 is 15 residues long. Trimming removed 5 bases from V and 4 bases from J; junction bases left unmatched: 7. Germline CDR1 SGHVS, CDR2 FQNEAQ. The CDR3 bases are TGTGCCAGCAGCCTTCGGACAGGGGGGAGAGAGACCCAGTACTTC. Translation: CASSLRTGGRETQYF.

On this clonotype itself: Being one base from a much bigger clone, this may be a read error. The rearrangement links TRBV12-3 or TRBV12-4 to TRBJ2-7; TRBD1 aligns across 11 bases. The CDR3 consists of 14 residues. The CDR3 DNA is TGTGCCAGCAGCCGGACAGGGGGCTCTAACGATCAGTACTTC. Its protein is CASSRTGGSNDQYF.

In its sample, this clonotype was seen many times. Compared with germline, one end of the junction differs, possibly owing to a read error. The rearrangement links TRBV11-2 to TRBJ2-1; maybe TRBD2 (5 bases). Looked up from germline, CDR1 is SGHAT and CDR2 is FQNNGV. The CDR3 runs to 14 residues. Here the CDR3 reads CASSFSADYNGQFF. In DNA form, the CDR3 reads TGTGCCAGCAGCTTTTCGGCTGACTACAATGGGCAGTTCTTC.

The chain links TRBV6-6 to TRBJ1-4; D is perhaps TRBD1 (5 bases). CDR1 is MNHNY, CDR2 SVGAGI, per germline (reference sequence). This CDR3 has 15 residues. DNA of the CDR3: TGTGCTAGCGGGGCAGGGTTATCAACTAATGAAAAACTGTTTTTT. This codes for CASGAGLSTNEKLFF.

The chain uses TRBV4-1 and TRBJ2-4; the D gene is possibly TRBD2 (6 bases). CDR3 size: 19 residues. V gave up 2 bases and J gave up 0 bases, with 20 bases separating them. Germline loops: CDR1 MGHRA, CDR2 YSYEKL. This CDR3 is CASSQNPIGGILAKNIQYF. As DNA, the CDR3 is TGCGCCAGCAGCCAAAATCCTATAGGAGGGATTTTAGCCAAAAACATTCAGTACTTC.

This clonotype was seen many times. The chain carries TRBV20-1 and TRBJ1-2; D is unclear. There are 11 residues in the CDR3. V shed 5 bases and J shed 5 bases, with 9 bases lying between them. The germline V gene has CDR1 DFQATT and CDR2 SNEGSKA (reference sequence). The CDR3 reads CSALDGYGYTF. The CDR3 DNA follows: TGCAGTGCTTTGGACGGATATGGCTACACCTTC.

The J gene is TRBJ2-7, the V gene TRBV18; D may match TRBD1 or TRBD2 (5 bases each). Deletions cut 0 bases from V and 6 bases from J, with 9 bases between. This CDR3 is 13 amino acids long. Germline V gives CDR1 KGHSH, CDR2 LQKENI. The CDR3 region is CASSPPSGREQYF. Here the CDR3 DNA reads TGTGCCAGCTCACCACCGTCGGGGCGCGAGCAGTACTTC.

This clonotype turned up a few times. The DNA of the CDR3 is TGCGCCAGCGATAGCGGGACAGGAGCAGGGGAGCTGTTTTTT. It is translated as CASDSGTGAGELFF. The rearrangement joins TRBV5-1 to TRBJ2-2, with D perhaps matching TRBD1 or TRBD2 (8 bases each). The CDR3 is made up of 14 amino acids. V gave up 7 bases and J gave up 8 bases, with 18 bases separating them. Germline assignment: CDR1 SGHRS and CDR2 YFSETQ.

This clonotype was counted many times. The CDR3 is CASSQDRTSGALNTGELFF. The CDR3 DNA sequence: TGTGCCAGCAGCCAAGACAGGACTAGCGGGGCCCTGAACACCGGGGAGCTGTTTTTT. V is TRBV4-2 and J is TRBJ2-2; 12 bases map to TRBD2. Germline CDR1 reads LGHNA; CDR2 reads YNFKEQ. The CDR3 loop spans 19 amino acids. J gave up 1 base and V 0 bases, and 6 bases lay outside the gene matches.

This clonotype appeared many times. J is TRBJ2-7 and V is TRBV4-2; 9 nucleotides align to TRBD2. CDR1 and CDR2 (germline): LGHNA, YNFKEQ. The V gene end was trimmed by 1 base and the J gene end by 3 bases; junction bases not matched to a gene: 1. The CDR3 extends over 14 amino acids. The CDR3 DNA is TGTGCCAGCAGCCAAGGAGCGGGGGGCTACGAGCAGTACTTC. Protein: CASSQGAGGYEQYF.

Worth noting for this clonotype: Mismatch with germline at one junction end may stem from a read error. The chain is built from TRBV29-1 and TRBJ2-1; TRBD2 aligns across 7 bases. The germline V gene has CDR1 SQVTM and CDR2 ANQGSEA. CDR3 size: 18 residues. Here the CDR3 DNA reads TGCAGCGTTGAGCCCCGTGGGCTAGCGGAGGGCTCCTATAATGAGCAGCTCTTC. Residues: CSVEPRGLAEGSYNEQLF.

Ten or more counts support this clonotype. The chain employs TRBV24-1 and TRBJ2-1, with D possibly TRBD2 on 5 matching bases. CDR3 length: 15 amino acids. Trimming took 1 base from V and 6 from J, leaving 12 bases between them. Germline assignment: CDR1 KGHDR and CDR2 SFDVKD. DNA for the CDR3: TGTGCCACCAGTGATTTAGAGGGCATCACCAATGAGCAGTTCTTC. Translation gives CATSDLEGITNEQFF.